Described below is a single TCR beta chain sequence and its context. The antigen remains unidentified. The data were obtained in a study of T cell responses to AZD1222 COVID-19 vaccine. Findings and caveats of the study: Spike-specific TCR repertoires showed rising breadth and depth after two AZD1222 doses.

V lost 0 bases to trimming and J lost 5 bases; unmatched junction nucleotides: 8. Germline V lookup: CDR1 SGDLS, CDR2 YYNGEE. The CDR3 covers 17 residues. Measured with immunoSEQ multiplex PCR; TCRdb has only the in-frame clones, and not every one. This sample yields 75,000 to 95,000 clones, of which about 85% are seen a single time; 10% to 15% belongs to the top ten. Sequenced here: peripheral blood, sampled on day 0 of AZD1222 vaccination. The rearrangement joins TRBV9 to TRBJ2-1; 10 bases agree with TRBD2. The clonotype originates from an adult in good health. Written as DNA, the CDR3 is TGTGCCAGCAGCGTAGAACCAGAGCGGGGGGGCGACAATGAGCAGTTCTTC. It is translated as CASSVEPERGGDNEQFF.